This TCR beta chain was sequenced in a study of T cell responses to AZD1222 COVID-19 vaccine (dated by TCRdb to the early 2020s). The study in broad terms: AZD1222 recipients whose second dose came at about 4 weeks and those whose second dose came at about 12 weeks were combined into one group, since spike-specific TCR depth and breadth did not differ between the two schedules. TCR sequencing covered over 230 trial participants: approximately 200 given two doses of AZD1222 and 26 given two doses of MenACWY control vaccine. Trial participants were enrolled by age into 18-55, 56-69 and 70-plus year subgroups, with about 150, 28 and 57 TCR-sequenced participants respectively.

Turning to this clone: What antigen it recognizes has not been identified. It has no much larger one-base neighbor in the sample; base qualities were not kept.

The CDR3 regions of human TCRbeta chains were analyzed by immunosequencing. Regarding the original processing steps: TCRs in the repertoires were compared against a reference library of SARS-CoV-2-specific TCRs that had been generated with the MIRA antigen-specificity platform. Breadth was defined as the fraction of unique TCRs that were SARS-CoV-2-associated, and depth was defined as the fraction of total T cells that were SARS-CoV-2-associated. Using the MIRA data, each spike-specific TCR was mapped to the spike region that the TCR reacts to and placed in a CD4 or CD8 class. Log10-transformed breadth and depth values were compared by one-way ANOVA with Sidak's multiple comparisons tests. As stored in TCRdb, this immuneACCESS dataset retains in-frame rearrangements with V and J assigned. A fraction of the clones does not appear; measured against another copy, unresolved V genes explain less than half of the discrepancy, and the remainder lacks a known reason. V, J and clone size are taken as reported in that table, and D and trimming were inferred from the DNA itself. Recorded for this sample are 130,000 to 150,000 clones; approximately 89% of them occurred a single time. Jointly, the top ten make up roughly 5% of the sample.

The research as a whole found: Most participants were white British and females outnumbered males, and the authors suggested that clonal diversity may have been underestimated. Nearly half of unique spike-specific TCRs reportedly recognized epitopes outside regions mutated in the B.1.351 and B.1.1.7 variants. Vaccine-associated CD4 TCRs spanned the whole spike protein, with dominant responses in regions 160-218 and 743-854. Because no samples from the day 14 peak response were available, repertoires could be characterized only after the peak T cell response. Conclusions about previously exposed vaccinees are limited, since just 5 to 7 AZD1222 recipients were seropositive for SARS-CoV-2 at baseline. In the small 56-69-year group, the increase in depth fell short of significance, most likely because of low power. Spike-specific TCR breadth and depth rose significantly after two AZD1222 doses compared with day 0 and with MenACWY recipients.

This specimen's time point label, per the study, means: baseline before first vaccination. Samples from vaccinated people were obtained from the UK trials COV001 and COV002, which included a single-blind randomized controlled phase 2/3 trial of AZD1222 (ChAdOx1 nCoV-19) in healthy adults. Trial participant PBMC samples were collected at day 0 and day 28 after the second dose for TCRbeta chain sequencing. V is shortened by 4 bases, J by 1 base, and the region joining them spans 13 bases. CDR1 and CDR2 (LNHDA, SQIVND) derive from the germline V gene (reference sequence). The CDR3, from cysteine to phenylalanine, totals 15 residues. Only the CDR3 portion is preserved as DNA: 45 bases, with reading frame beginning at the first base.

The chain uses TRBV19 and TRBJ1-1; the D region possibly corresponds to TRBD1 (6 bases align). This sample comprised peripheral blood, obtained on day 0 of AZD1222 vaccination. The clonotype comes from an adult in good health. The CDR3 has the sequence CASSRSGDTNTEAFF. The nucleotides read TGTGCCAGTAGTAGGTCAGGGGATACGAACACTGAAGCTTTCTTT.